The 29 T cell receptor beta chains in this list originate from one sample, sequenced in a study of response to subunit inactivated influenza vaccine. Each CDR3 protein gets one entry after TCRdb re-called the RT-PCR reads with MiXCR. This sample carries about 540,000 distinct CDR3 sequences, 11% to 15% of them seen once, and the ten largest clones take 11%. The sample in question was PBMCs from blood, obtained 11 to 12 days after vaccination. These receptors all come from a man in his fifties or sixties who received an inactivated influenza vaccine.

This chain links TRBV2 with TRBJ2-2, with a tentative D call TRBD2 (5 bases). CDR3 size: 15 residues. In germline, CDR1 is SNHLY, CDR2 FYNNEI. V was cut by 2 bases and J by 4 bases, with 11 bases left in between. The CDR3 DNA reads TGTGCCAGCAGTGAACGCGGGTCGGGCACCGGGGAGCTGTTTTTT. Residues: CASSERGSGTGELFF.

This clonotype was recorded a few times. The V call is TRBV18, the J call TRBJ1-2; perhaps TRBD1 as D (5 bases). The CDR3 consists of 14 residues. The V and J ends lost 0 bases and 8 bases respectively, with 13 bases between them. Germline V gene sequence: CDR1 KGHSH, CDR2 LQKENI. The CDR3 coding sequence is TGTGCCAGCTCACCACCGGAAGGGGTCGGAGGCTACACCTTC. This gives the protein CASSPPEGVGGYTF.

CDR3 region: CASSSQITDTQYF. CDR3 bases: TGTGCCAGCAGCTCACAGATCACAGATACGCAGTATTTT. The rearrangement joins TRBV7-8 to TRBJ2-3; no clear D gene. This CDR3 spans 13 amino acids. Germline-derived CDR1 and CDR2 are SGHVS and FQNEAQ. The V end was cut by 4 bases, the J end by 2 bases, with 7 bases between.

The gene calls are TRBV30 and TRBJ2-7, with TRBD1 matching over 7 bases. Germline V lookup: CDR1 GTSNPN, CDR2 SVGIG (reference sequence). This CDR3 is built from 14 residues. V lost 1 base, J lost 3 bases, and 6 bases stayed unmatched. The CDR3: CAWSGDSLSYEQYF. The CDR3 DNA reads as TGTGCCTGGAGTGGGGACAGTCTTAGCTACGAGCAGTACTTC.

This chain uses TRBV6-2 or TRBV6-3 with TRBJ1-1, with D hard to call. This CDR3 comprises 15 residues. Germline lookup yields CDR1 MNHEY and CDR2 SVGEGT. Trimming shortened V by 0 bases and J by 1 base, and 9 bases separated the two germline ends. The CDR3 protein is CASSYSIQENTEAFF. CDR3 sequence (DNA): TGTGCCAGCAGTTACTCGATTCAGGAGAACACTGAAGCTTTCTTT.

The chain is built from TRBV20-1 and TRBJ2-2; 15 bases are a match to TRBD2. The germline gives CDR1 DFQATT, CDR2 SNEGSKA (reference sequence). The CDR3 consists of 16 residues. J lost 5 bases, V lost 6 bases, and 7 bases had no gene match. DNA of the CDR3: TGCAGTGCCCGGACTAGCGGGAGGGCCAGGACCGGGGAGCTGTTTTTT. Residues: CSARTSGRARTGELFF.

The rearrangement joins TRBV20-1 to TRBJ2-3; 12 bases agree with TRBD1. CDR1 and CDR2 from the germline V gene are DFQATT and SNEGSKA (reference sequence). The CDR3 spans 16 residues. The junction had 11 bases not matched to a gene; V was cut back by 5 bases and J by 5 bases. CDR3 loop: CSASSRDRGRGDTQYF. CDR3 DNA: TGCAGTGCTTCGAGCCGGGACAGGGGGCGAGGAGATACGCAGTATTTT.

In its sample, this clonotype was seen a few times. This chain connects TRBV20-1 to TRBJ1-5, with D possibly TRBD1 on 6 matching bases. From germline, CDR1 is DFQATT and CDR2 SNEGSKA (reference sequence). V gave up 6 bases and J gave up 0 bases, with 24 bases separating them. This CDR3 comprises 18 residues. The CDR3 DNA reads as TGCAGTGCCAAAAGGGCGGACAGCCCACCTTATAGCAATCAGCCCCAGCATTTT. Amino acids: CSAKRADSPPYSNQPQHF.

The chain combines TRBV7-9 with TRBJ2-3; 7 bases fit TRBD2. CDR1 and CDR2 (germline): SEHNR, FQNEAQ (reference sequence). This CDR3 has 16 residues. The ends lost 4 bases at V and 4 bases at J; junction bases unmatched: 11. The CDR3 region is CASSSRLAKDSDTQYF. The CDR3 DNA reads TGTGCCAGCAGCTCGAGACTAGCCAAGGATTCAGATACGCAGTATTTT.

There are a few counts of this clonotype. The chain carries TRBV20-1 and TRBJ2-3; a weak D match, TRBD2 (6 bases). The germline V gene encodes CDR1 DFQATT and CDR2 SNEGSKA (reference sequence). CDR3 length: 12 residues. Trimming removed 5 bases from V and 2 bases from J, with 8 bases in between. The CDR3 coding sequence is TGCAGTGCTGGCGGGAACACAGATACGCAGTATTTT. As protein: CSAGGNTDTQYF.

This clonotype was seen many times. This chain connects TRBV29-1 to TRBJ2-7; 15 positions agree with TRBD2. The CDR3 covers 14 residues. Germline-derived CDR1 and CDR2 are SQVTM and ANQGSEA. Unmatched junction bases numbered 4, after V lost 7 bases and J lost 3 bases. The CDR3 sequence: CSAGLAGGVYEQYF. The CDR3, as DNA: TGCAGCGCCGGACTAGCGGGGGGGGTCTACGAGCAGTACTTC.

The chain joins TRBV7-9 to TRBJ2-7; D call uncertain. There are 16 residues in the CDR3. Germline V gives CDR1 SEHNR, CDR2 FQNEAQ (reference sequence). Trimming removed 0 bases at V and 2 bases at J, with 14 bases between. The CDR3 spells CASSLAFVGPTYEQYF. Here the CDR3 DNA reads TGTGCCAGCAGCTTAGCTTTCGTGGGCCCAACCTACGAGCAGTACTTC.

This clonotype was counted many times. The genes are TRBV7-2 and TRBJ1-6; D is unresolved. The CDR3 loop spans 16 amino acids. The germline V and J ends were trimmed by 5 bases and 4 bases, with 15 bases remaining between them. The germline V gene has CDR1 SGHTA and CDR2 FQGNSA. CDR3 in DNA: TGTGCCAGCAGCACCCTAGCCAGGCGGTATAATTCACCCCTCCACTTT. Protein product: CASSTLARRYNSPLHF.

This clonotype was counted many times. The gene calls are TRBV7-8 and TRBJ1-6; D is uncertain. Looked up from germline, CDR1 is SGHVS and CDR2 is FQNEAQ. V lost 2 bases and J lost 0, with 11 bases in between. The CDR3 consists of 17 residues. The CDR3 reads CASSLLQILSYNSPLHF. The CDR3 DNA follows: TGTGCCAGCAGCTTACTACAGATCCTCTCCTATAATTCACCCCTCCACTTT. Variable domain in full (rest from reference TRBV7-8 and TRBJ1-6): GAGVSQSPRYKVAKRGQDVALRCDPISGHVSLFWYQQALGQGPEFLTYFQNEAQLDKSGLPSDRFFAERPEGSVSTLKIQRTQQEDSAVYLCASSLLQILSYNSPLHFGNGTRLTVT.

This chain links TRBV7-9 with TRBJ2-7; a weak D match, TRBD1 (6 bases). Trimming stripped 5 bases from V and 5 bases from J, with 19 bases between. The CDR3 covers 15 residues. Germline loops: CDR1 SEHNR, CDR2 FQNEAQ (reference sequence). The CDR3 protein is CASSPPIGQSNEQYF. The CDR3, as DNA: TGTGCCAGCAGCCCACCCATCGGACAGAGCAACGAGCAGTACTTC.

The table lists this clonotype with many counts. The rearrangement uses TRBV12-3 or TRBV12-4 and TRBJ2-7, with D hard to call. Trimming cost V 3 bases and J 5 bases, with 8 bases left between them. The CDR3 has 12 amino acids. The chain's CDR3 is CASSFVSDEQYF. The CDR3 DNA reads as TGTGCCAGCAGTTTCGTGTCGGACGAGCAGTACTTC.

This clonotype was observed a few times. The chain carries TRBV12-3 or TRBV12-4 and TRBJ2-3; D unresolved. V was shortened by 4 bases and J by 4 bases, with 9 bases between the two germline ends. This CDR3 is 13 amino acids long. The CDR3 nucleotides read TGTGCCAGCAGTTCGGCTCAGGCAGATACGCAGTATTTT. Amino acids: CASSSAQADTQYF.

This clonotype was recorded a few times. CDR3 in amino acids: CSARRTAEAFF. In nucleotides, the CDR3 is TGCAGTGCTAGGCGGACGGCTGAAGCTTTCTTT. The rearrangement links TRBV20-1 to TRBJ1-1; D is undetermined. Trimming shortened V by 3 bases and J by 6 bases, and 8 bases separated the two germline ends. The germline V gene encodes CDR1 DFQATT and CDR2 SNEGSKA (reference sequence). This CDR3 region has 11 residues.

The chain uses TRBV30 and TRBJ1-6; maybe TRBD1 (5 bases). The V gene lost 0 bases and the J gene lost 5 bases, with 8 bases spanning the gap. The CDR3 contains 14 residues. The germline V gene has CDR1 GTSNPN and CDR2 SVGIG (reference sequence). The CDR3 sequence: CAWSVLTDNSPLHF. The CDR3 region has the DNA TGTGCCTGGAGTGTACTGACAGATAATTCACCCCTCCACTTT.

The chain links TRBV29-1 to TRBJ1-1, with no clear D. This CDR3 has 10 residues. The germline V and J ends were trimmed by 4 bases and 10 bases, with 10 bases remaining between them. Per the germline V gene, CDR1 is SQVTM and CDR2 is ANQGSEA. The CDR3 DNA sequence: TGCAGCGTTGTAGAGGTGGTAGCTTTCTTT. Translated, it gives CSVVEVVAFF.

Many counts were recorded for this clonotype. The rearrangement links TRBV7-9 to TRBJ2-5; 8 positions agree with TRBD2. From germline, CDR1 is SEHNR and CDR2 FQNEAQ (reference sequence). The CDR3 has 14 residues. V lost 5 bases to trimming and J lost 3 bases; unmatched junction nucleotides: 5. In DNA form, the CDR3 reads TGTGCCAGCAGCGTACTAGCGGCTGAAGAGACCCAGTACTTC. It translates to CASSVLAAEETQYF.

Comments on this clonotype: The junction differs from germline at one of its ends, possibly a read error. This chain links TRBV5-6 with TRBJ1-4; 8 positions agree with TRBD1. The CDR3 spans 14 residues. CDR1 SGHDT and CDR2 YYEEEE come from the germline V gene. The CDR3 DNA sequence: TGTACCAGCAGCAGGACAGGGTCTGACGAAAAACTGTTTTTT. This encodes CTSSRTGSDEKLFF.

Only a few counts were recorded for this clonotype. The chain is built from TRBV12-3 or TRBV12-4 and TRBJ2-7; 7 bases fit TRBD1. V trimming: 3 bases; J trimming: 1 base; junction bases outside the gene matches: 3. The CDR3 is 14 amino acids. The CDR3 spells CASSFGQASYEQYF. The DNA of the CDR3 is TGTGCCAGCAGTTTCGGACAGGCTTCCTACGAGCAGTACTTC.

The gene calls are TRBV28 and TRBJ2-3; D not resolved. CDR1 is MDHEN and CDR2 is SYDVKM in the germline V gene. The CDR3 totals 13 residues. Trimming pared 10 bases from V and 1 base from J, leaving 12 bases between. In nucleotides, the CDR3 is TGTGCCATCGAGCCGCGCGGCACAGATACGCAGTATTTT. This encodes CAIEPRGTDTQYF.

The CDR3 sequence: CASSQGQRSYEQYF. The DNA for the CDR3 is TGTGCCAGCAGCCAAGGACAGCGCTCCTACGAGCAGTACTTC. The V and J genes are TRBV4-2 and TRBJ2-7, with TRBD1 as a possible D gene (5 bases). The V end lost 1 base, the J end lost 0 bases, and 7 bases lay between the germline ends. Germline V gene data show CDR1 as LGHNA and CDR2 as YNFKEQ. The CDR3 is 14 amino acids.

This clonotype was seen more than once but under ten times. The CDR3 coding sequence is TGTGCAAGTCGCGCCAAGACAGGGCCGAATGAAAAACTGTTTTTT. It encodes CASRAKTGPNEKLFF. The gene calls are TRBV12-2 and TRBJ1-4; the table's D call, TRBD1, has no DNA check behind it. TRBV12-2 is recorded as a pseudogene. CDR3 length: 15 amino acids.

This clonotype was observed at least ten times. The rearrangement joins TRBV5-1 to TRBJ1-2; a possible D gene is TRBD1 (6 bases). CDR3 length: 14 residues. CDR1 and CDR2 (germline): SGHRS, YFSETQ. Trimming pared 3 bases from V and 6 bases from J, leaving 15 bases between. CDR3 nucleotides: TGCGCCAGCAGCTCGGGGACAAGCTATGATGGCTACACCTTC. It translates to CASSSGTSYDGYTF.

This clonotype turned up a few times. The chain couples TRBV10-3 to TRBJ2-5; 8 bases fit TRBD2. CDR1 is ENHRY and CDR2 is SYGVKD in the germline V gene. V lost 0 bases to trimming and J lost 4 bases; unmatched junction nucleotides: 7. The CDR3 is 16 amino acids. CDR3 coding DNA: TGTGCCATCAGTGAGTCAAGTGGGCTAGCGGGAGAGACCCAGTACTTC. It encodes CAISESSGLAGETQYF.

This clonotype was seen a handful of times. The V call is TRBV6-5, the J call TRBJ2-3; D not certain. Germline CDR1 is MNHEY and CDR2 is SVGAGI. Trimming cost V 6 bases and J 4 bases, with 8 bases left between them. This CDR3 region has 12 residues. CDR3 region: CASSPTSDTQYF. CDR3 DNA sequence: TGTGCCAGCAGCCCCACGTCAGATACGCAGTATTTT.